One sample yielded the 24 T cell receptor beta chains listed below, sequenced in a study of T cells after yellow fever vaccination. From the 5' RACE reads, TCRdb called clonotypes with MiXCR, one entry per CDR3 protein. This table holds about 63,000 distinct CDR3 sequences, approximately 8% found once. Specimen: CD8+ T cells sorted from PBMCs, collected 15 days after the yellow fever booster vaccination. The receptors shown here come from a man aged 30 to 39 who received the YFV17D yellow fever vaccine.

This clonotype occurred many times. As DNA, the CDR3 is TGCAGCGTTCCAAGTGACAGGGGCACAGATACGCAGTATTTT. Its protein product is CSVPSDRGTDTQYF. The gene calls are TRBV29-1 and TRBJ2-3; 7 bases are a match to TRBD1. Unmatched junction bases numbered 6, after V lost 5 bases and J lost 1 base. CDR3 length equals 14 residues. Germline V gene data show CDR1 as SQVTM and CDR2 as ANQGSEA.

This clonotype appeared many times. The chain couples TRBV28 to TRBJ2-3; D gene uncertain. This CDR3 has 12 residues. Germline loops: CDR1 MDHEN, CDR2 SYDVKM. V shed 4 bases and J shed 6 bases, with 8 bases lying between them. The CDR3 DNA reads TGTGCCAGCAGTTCTATCGGGGATACGCAGTATTTT. It encodes CASSSIGDTQYF.

In this sample, this clonotype turned up many times. The CDR3 bases are TGTGCCAGTACCTCAGTGGCGGGGGTAGAGACCCAGTACTTC. Protein sequence: CASTSVAGVETQYF. The rearrangement uses TRBV19 and TRBJ2-5, with 7 bases aligning to TRBD2. The CDR3 totals 14 residues. V lost 7 bases to trimming and J lost 4 bases; unmatched junction nucleotides: 9. CDR1 is LNHDA, CDR2 SQIVND, per germline (reference sequence).

The sample holds many counts of this clonotype. The chain links TRBV4-3 to TRBJ2-2; D tentatively fits TRBD1 or TRBD2 (5 bases each). Germline V CDR1 and CDR2: LGHNA, YSLEER. V was shortened by 0 bases and J by 10 bases, with 24 bases between the two germline ends. The CDR3 spans 18 residues. In DNA, the CDR3 is TGCGCCAGCAGCCAAGAGACCCGGGACGGCTACCGGGGAGCGGAGCTGTTTTTT. Encoded protein: CASSQETRDGYRGAELFF.

This clonotype has a count of ten or more. This sequence joins TRBV20-1 and TRBJ2-7; perhaps D is TRBD1 or TRBD2 (5 bases each). CDR1 DFQATT and CDR2 SNEGSKA come from the germline V gene (reference sequence). CDR3 size: 14 residues. V dropped 3 bases and J dropped 0 bases, with 12 bases sitting between them. The CDR3, as DNA: TGCAGTGCTAGGCCGGGACCGCTCTCCTACGAGCAGTACTTC. The encoded protein is CSARPGPLSYEQYF.

This clonotype was seen at least ten times. V usage is TRBV29-1 and J usage is TRBJ2-7, with D unresolved. CDR1 and CDR2 from the germline V gene are SQVTM and ANQGSEA. The V end was cut by 6 bases, the J end by 2 bases, with 14 bases between. This CDR3 has 13 residues. DNA of the CDR3: TGCAGCGTGTACACGGACCAGACCTACGAGCAGTACTTC. Residues: CSVYTDQTYEQYF.

This clonotype was seen ten or more times. The V gene is TRBV27, the J gene TRBJ2-3; 15 bases are shared with TRBD2. The CDR3 extends over 17 amino acids. Trimming cost V 4 bases and J 6 bases; bases outside gene matches: 8. CDR1 is MNHEY and CDR2 is SMNVEV in the germline V gene (reference sequence). DNA of the CDR3: TGTGCCAGCAGTTGGACTAGCGGGAGGGCCTATCGGGATACGCAGTATTTT. As protein: CASSWTSGRAYRDTQYF.

There are many counts of this clonotype. The chain carries TRBV27 and TRBJ2-2; weak D call: TRBD1 (5 bases). The CDR3 is 21 residues long. The germline V gene has CDR1 MNHEY and CDR2 SMNVEV (reference sequence). Trimming took off 3 bases at V and 3 bases at J, with 29 bases between the two ends. The CDR3: CASSFVTLGMPRDRDTGELFF. CDR3 bases: TGTGCCAGCAGTTTCGTAACCCTCGGTATGCCCAGGGATCGGGACACCGGGGAGCTGTTTTTT.

The sample holds many counts of this clonotype. This chain links TRBV28 with TRBJ2-1; D remains unclear. Germline CDR1 is MDHEN and CDR2 is SYDVKM. V gave up 2 bases and J gave up 7 bases, with 6 bases separating them. The CDR3 runs 12 residues. This CDR3 reads CASSLRPNEQFF. The CDR3 nucleotides are TGTGCCAGCAGTTTACGGCCGAATGAGCAGTTCTTC. Full variable domain (missing parts from reference TRBV28 and TRBJ2-1): DVKVTQSSRYLVKRTGEKVFLECVQDMDHENMFWYRQDPGLGLRLIYFSYDVKMKEKGDIPEGYSVSREKKERFSLILESASTNQTSMYLCASSLRPNEQFFGPGTRLTVL.

V usage is TRBV6-1 and J usage is TRBJ2-1; 8 bases map to TRBD2. The germline CDR1 and CDR2 sequences are MNHNS and SASEGT. This CDR3 has 15 residues. The V segment lost 3 bases and the J segment 8 bases; nucleotides outside the gene matches: 9. This CDR3 is CASSEPSGLWDEQFF. The CDR3, as DNA: TGTGCCAGCAGTGAGCCTAGCGGGTTATGGGATGAGCAGTTCTTC.

This clonotype was observed many times. The chain couples TRBV29-1 to TRBJ2-5; no definite D call. The CDR3 length is 11 residues. Per germline, CDR1 SQVTM and CDR2 ANQGSEA. Trimming pared 4 bases from V and 4 bases from J, leaving 7 bases between. CDR3 nucleotides: TGCAGCGTTGTACAGATAGAGACCCAGTACTTC. Translating it yields CSVVQIETQYF.

This clonotype was counted at least ten times. The chain employs TRBV7-9 and TRBJ2-1, with TRBD2 matching over 11 bases. There are 14 residues in the CDR3. V was clipped by 5 bases and J by 4 bases; unmatched bases: 1. Germline CDR1 reads SEHNR; CDR2 reads FQNEAQ (reference sequence). This chain's CDR3 is CASSGTSGYNEQFF. CDR3 DNA: TGTGCCAGCAGCGGGACTAGCGGATACAATGAGCAGTTCTTC.

This clonotype has just a few counts. At one end the junction does not follow the germline gene, possibly because of a read error. This chain uses TRBV7-7 with TRBJ2-7; possibly TRBD2 for D (5 bases). Germline V gene lookup returns CDR1 SSHAT and CDR2 FNYEAQ (reference sequence). There are 13 residues in the CDR3. The CDR3: CASSRGLSYEQYF. CDR3 bases: TGTGCTAGCAGTAGAGGGCTATCGTACGAGCAGTACTTC.

This clonotype occurred a few times. The chain uses TRBV7-6 and TRBJ2-1; D is unresolved. The germline V gene encodes CDR1 SGHVS and CDR2 FNYEAQ. V lost 1 base to trimming and J lost 7 bases, with 8 bases between them. The CDR3 spans 13 residues. DNA of the CDR3: TGTGCCAGCAGCTTAGGATGGGGTAATGAGCAGTTCTTC. Its protein is CASSLGWGNEQFF.

This clonotype was counted at least ten times. This chain connects TRBV12-3 or TRBV12-4 to TRBJ2-5, with D uncertain. The CDR3 covers 13 residues. Trimming removed 4 bases at V and 4 bases at J, with 10 bases between. The CDR3 bases are TGTGCCAGCAGTTCGCTCTCTGGAGAGACCCAGTACTTC. This encodes CASSSLSGETQYF.

The table lists this clonotype with many counts. The V gene is TRBV11-2, the J gene TRBJ1-2; D is undetermined. Trimming pared 1 base from V and 4 bases from J, leaving 10 bases between. Germline V gives CDR1 SGHAT, CDR2 FQNNGV. The CDR3 is 14 residues long. CDR3 residues: CASSLGRGGYGYTF. The DNA of the CDR3 is TGTGCCAGCAGCTTAGGTCGGGGAGGCTATGGCTACACCTTC. Together with reference TRBV11-2 and TRBJ1-2, the CDR3 gives the full variable domain: EAGVAQSPRYKIIEKRQSVAFWCNPISGHATLYWYQQILGQGPKLLIQFQNNGVVDDSQLPKDRFSAERLKGVDSTLKIQPAKLEDSAVYLCASSLGRGGYGYTFGSGTRLTVV.

Ten or more counts support this clonotype. The chain links TRBV28 to TRBJ2-7, with D perhaps matching TRBD2 (6 bases). V was pared by 3 bases and J by 3 bases, with 9 bases between. The CDR3 has 13 residues. Germline V gives CDR1 MDHEN, CDR2 SYDVKM. CDR3 residues: CASSFEGLYEQYF. The CDR3 DNA reads as TGTGCCAGCAGTTTTGAGGGACTCTACGAGCAGTACTTC.

There are many counts of this clonotype. The V and J genes are TRBV5-1 and TRBJ2-5, with D perhaps matching TRBD2 (5 bases). The CDR3 runs to 16 residues. The germline V gene encodes CDR1 SGHRS and CDR2 YFSETQ. Trimming removed 1 base from V and 4 bases from J, with 17 bases in between. The CDR3 reads CASSLSSEGVLETQYF. CDR3 coding DNA: TGCGCCAGCAGCTTGTCGAGCGAGGGAGTGTTAGAGACCCAGTACTTC.

This clonotype turned up a few times. This chain connects TRBV6-2 or TRBV6-3 to TRBJ1-2; D is uncertain. Germline V gene data show CDR1 as MNHEY and CDR2 as SVGEGT. Trimming took off 4 bases at V and 6 bases at J, with 6 bases between the two ends. The CDR3 spans 11 residues. Written as DNA, the CDR3 is TGTGCCAGCAGTTCCCCAGATGGCTACACCTTC. This gives the protein CASSSPDGYTF.

Many counts were recorded for this clonotype. The chain joins TRBV28 to TRBJ2-1, with TRBD2 as a possible D gene (6 bases). V lost 2 bases and J lost 5, with 25 bases in between. CDR3 length equals 19 residues. Per the germline V gene, CDR1 is MDHEN and CDR2 is SYDVKM. CDR3 sequence: CASSLRDFLSDASNNEQFF. The DNA for the CDR3 is TGTGCCAGCAGTTTACGGGACTTCCTTTCGGACGCCAGTAACAATGAGCAGTTCTTC.

At least ten counts were recorded for this clonotype. The chain joins TRBV12-5 to TRBJ1-1; D may be TRBD1 (5 bases). This CDR3 spans 10 amino acids. Germline V gene lookup returns CDR1 LGHNT and CDR2 FRNRAP. The V end was cut by 6 bases, the J end by 11 bases, with 10 bases between. CDR3 sequence reads: CASGGVEAFF. The CDR3 coding sequence is TGTGCTAGTGGAGGGGTGGAGGCTTTCTTT.

This clonotype was detected ten times or more. The rearrangement links TRBV7-9 to TRBJ2-5; 9 bases are shared with TRBD1. The CDR3 consists of 16 residues. V was clipped by 2 bases and J by 5 bases; unmatched bases: 9. Germline-derived CDR1 and CDR2 are SEHNR and FQNEAQ (reference sequence). DNA for the CDR3: TGTGCCAGCAGCTTACAGGACAGGGGTCGGCAGGAGACCCAGTACTTC. It encodes CASSLQDRGRQETQYF.

In its sample, this clonotype was seen many times. This chain connects TRBV7-8 to TRBJ2-7; 9 bases are a match to TRBD1. CDR3 length equals 15 residues. CDR1 is SGHVS and CDR2 is FQNEAQ in the germline V gene. After removal of 6 bases from V and 4 bases from J, the junction contained 10 bases not matched to a gene. Here the CDR3 DNA reads TGTGCCAGCAGACCCGGGACAGGGACTGGGTACGAGCAGTACTTC. It encodes CASRPGTGTGYEQYF. The variable domain in full, completed from reference TRBV7-8 and TRBJ2-7, reads GAGVSQSPRYKVAKRGQDVALRCDPISGHVSLFWYQQALGQGPEFLTYFQNEAQLDKSGLPSDRFFAERPEGSVSTLKIQRTQQEDSAVYLCASRPGTGTGYEQYFGPGTRLTVT.

This clonotype was detected a few times. The chain carries TRBV14 and TRBJ1-2, with TRBD1 as a possible D gene (5 bases). Per germline, CDR1 SGHDN and CDR2 FVKESK. The CDR3 runs 15 residues. Trimming stripped 0 bases from V and 2 bases from J, with 10 bases between. The CDR3 DNA reads TGTGCCAGCAGCCAAGATCCGGGGCAGAACTATGGCTACACCTTC. This translates into CASSQDPGQNYGYTF. The full variable domain, its missing parts supplied by reference TRBV14 and TRBJ1-2, is EAGVTQFPSHSVIEKGQTVTLRCDPISGHDNLYWYRRVMGKEIKFLLHFVKESKQDESGMPNNRFLAERTGGTYSTLKVQPAELEDSGVYFCASSQDPGQNYGYTFGSGTRLTVV.